The clone carrying this TCR beta chain was recorded once. What it recognizes is unknown. The length of the CDR3 is 14 residues. In germline, CDR1 is SGHVS, CDR2 FQNEAQ. The ends were cut back, 5 bases at V and 6 bases at J, with 15 bases in the middle. This record comes from a study of shared clonotypes between healthy human individuals. Findings and caveats of the study: Rarefaction exposed incomplete sorted-subset sequencing despite large depth.

On sorted subsets, replicate PCRs used approximately 190 ng DNA, or some 28,000 T cell genomes. Profiled with immunoSEQ multiplex PCR; TCRdb holds only in-frame clones, not every one. This sample has some 580,000 clones, with around 97% found just once. The chain combines TRBV7-8 with TRBJ2-3; TRBD2 might be the D (5 bases). This sequence originates from a woman in her thirties in good health. The sample consisted of naive CD4+ T cells sorted from blood. Described subset: CD45RA+ positively selected. CDR3 sequence reads: CASSTGSWRDTQYF. CDR3 DNA sequence: TGTGCCAGCAGCACGGGTTCCTGGAGGGATACGCAGTATTTT.